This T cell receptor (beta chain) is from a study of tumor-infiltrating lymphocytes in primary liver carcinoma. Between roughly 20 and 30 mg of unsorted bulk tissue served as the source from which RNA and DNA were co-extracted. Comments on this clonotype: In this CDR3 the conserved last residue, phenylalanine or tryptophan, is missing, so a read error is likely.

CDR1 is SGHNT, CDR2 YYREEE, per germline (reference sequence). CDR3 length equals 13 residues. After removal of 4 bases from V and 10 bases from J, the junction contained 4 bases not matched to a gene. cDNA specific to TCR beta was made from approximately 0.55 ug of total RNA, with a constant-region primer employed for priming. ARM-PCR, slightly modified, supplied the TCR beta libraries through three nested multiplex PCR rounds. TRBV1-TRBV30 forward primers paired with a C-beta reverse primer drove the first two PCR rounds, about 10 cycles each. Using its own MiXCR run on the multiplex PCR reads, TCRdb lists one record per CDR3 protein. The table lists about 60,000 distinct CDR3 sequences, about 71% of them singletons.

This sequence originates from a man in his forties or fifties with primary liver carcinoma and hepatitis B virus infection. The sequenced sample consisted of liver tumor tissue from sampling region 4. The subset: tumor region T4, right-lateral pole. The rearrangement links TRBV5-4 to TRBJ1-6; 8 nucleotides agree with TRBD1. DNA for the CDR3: TGTGCCAGCAGCCAGGACAGGGCCTCACCCCTCCACTAT. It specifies CASSQDRASPLHY.